The clone carrying this T cell receptor (beta chain) appeared a few times. The sample is drawn from a study of T cells in Graves' hyperthyroidism and ophthalmopathy. Template material for amplifying TCR beta CDR3 regions consisted of RNA transcripts. Primed by the HTBI set, a first-round RT-PCR was run on the TCR CDR3. TCRdb reanalysed the multiplex PCR reads using MiXCR and keeps one entry per CDR3 protein. The sample shows over 550,000 distinct CDR3 sequences, 16% of them seen only once. The receptor was derived from a woman aged 18-30 years with Graves' hyperthyroidism. Sequencing was carried out using blood.

The CDR3 nucleotides read TGTGCCAGTAGTAGAGCGTTGTCCCGCACAGATACGCAGTATTTT. Protein sequence: CASSRALSRTDTQYF. The chain employs TRBV19 and TRBJ2-3; D unclear. The CDR3 runs to 15 residues. The V end was cut by 4 bases, the J end by 1 base, with 12 bases between. Germline V gene sequence: CDR1 LNHDA, CDR2 SQIVND (reference sequence).